The rows below give T cell receptor beta chains drawn from one sample of a study of shared clonotypes between healthy human individuals. The protocol was immunoSEQ multiplex PCR, while the TCRdb copy is restricted to in-frame clones and leaves out a portion. The sample has roughly 680,000 clones; over 55% are singletons. Sequencing was done on a sample of memory CD4+ T cells sorted from blood. The origin of the receptors is a woman aged 25 to 39 in good health. The CDR3 runs from the conserved cysteine through the conserved F or W. D genes are given only for firm matches. Not every row has a clone size; where given, it reads once, few, many or a size class.

J,V,size,D,DNA,CDR3
TRBJ2-7,TRBV27,-,TRBD1,TGTGCCAGCAGTTTATCAGGGACAGGGAGCGAGCAGTACTTC,CASSLSGTGSEQYF
TRBJ1-5,TRBV27,-,TRBD1,TGTGCCAGCAAGAGGACAGGGGGAAATCAGCCCCAGCATTTT,CASKRTGGNQPQHF
TRBJ1-5,TRBV15,-,-,TGTGCCACCAGCAGAGCACAGCGAAGATACTATAGCAATCAGCCCCAGCATTTT,CATSRAQRRYYSNQPQHF
TRBJ1-1,TRBV6-1,-,TRBD1,TGTGCCAGCAGTGATAGGACAGGGGGAAGGAATGAAGCTTTCTTT,CASSDRTGGRNEAFF
TRBJ1-5,TRBV28,-,-,TGTGCCAGCTTAGTTACGGGGAAGGGACCCCAGCATTTT,CASLVTGKGPQHF
TRBJ2-2,TRBV6-1,-,-,TGTGCCAGCAGTGAATTCAGCGGGTCAAACACCGGGGAGCTGTTTTTT,CASSEFSGSNTGELFF
TRBJ1-1,TRBV2,-,-,TGTGCCAGCAGGACGGGTCCTGAAGTTGAAGCTTTCTTT,CASRTGPEVEAFF
TRBJ2-2,TRBV5-4,many,-,TGTGCCAGCAGCTCGTTGAAGGTAACCGGGGAGCTGTTTTTT,CASSSLKVTGELFF
TRBJ1-3,TRBV4-2,few,-,TGTGCCAGCAGCCGCGCACAGGGAAACACCATATATTTT,CASSRAQGNTIYF
TRBJ2-1,TRBV28,-,TRBD2,TGTGCCAGCAGTTTCACCTTTCTAGCGGGGGAAACCAATGAGCAGTTCTTC,CASSFTFLAGETNEQFF
TRBJ1-3,TRBV28,-,-,TGTGCCAGCAGCGCCCCCCGGGCCGGACGGTCCTCTGGAAACACCATATATTTT,CASSAPRAGRSSGNTIYF
TRBJ2-6,TRBV4-1,-,-,TGCGCCAGCAGCCAAGGAGCCACTAAGAGCTCTGGGGCCAACGTCCTGACTTTC,CASSQGATKSSGANVLTF
TRBJ2-7,TRBV28,few,-,TGTGCCAGCAGATCCCGGGACTCCTCTTACGAGCAGTACTTC,CASRSRDSSYEQYF
TRBJ2-3,TRBV28,-,-,TGTGCCAGCACCCGTCGGGGAGCAGATACGCAGTATTTT,CASTRRGADTQYF
TRBJ1-1,TRBV7-8,-,-,TGTGCCAGCAGCCCGAACAGGGTGAACACTGAAGCTTTCTTT,CASSPNRVNTEAFF
TRBJ2-3,TRBV5-1,few,TRBD2,TGCGCCAGCAGGGATCTAGCGGACAGCACAGATACGCAGTATTTT,CASRDLADSTDTQYF
TRBJ1-1,TRBV5-1,-,-,TGCGCCAGCAGGAACGTGCTTGGGAACACTGAAGCTTTCTTT,CASRNVLGNTEAFF
TRBJ1-2,TRBV6-6,-,TRBD1,TGTGCCAGCACCTCGGGACAGACTAACTATGGCTACACCTTC,CASTSGQTNYGYTF
TRBJ2-7,TRBV4-2,few,-,TGTGCCAGCAGCCCTGGGACTGCTAAGGAGCAGTACTTC,CASSPGTAKEQYF
TRBJ2-6,TRBV13,-,TRBD2,TGTGCCAGCAGCTTAGGCCGCCTAGCGGGAGGTTCTGGGGCCAACGTCCTGACTTTC,CASSLGRLAGGSGANVLTF
TRBJ2-5,TRBV11-2,-,-,TGTGCCAGCAGCTCCGGGAGTAACCAAGAGACCCAGTACTTC,CASSSGSNQETQYF
TRBJ2-7,TRBV5-1,-,TRBD1,TGCGCCAGCAGCGGCTGGGACAGGGGAGGGGACGAGCAGTACTTC,CASSGWDRGGDEQYF
TRBJ2-1,TRBV5-1,-,-,TGCGCCAGCAGCCCGGACAGCGCACTCTACAATGAGCAGTTCTTC,CASSPDSALYNEQFF
TRBJ2-1,TRBV10-2,-,TRBD2,TGCGCCAGCAGTGAGGCTCTAGCGGGCGCACATGAGCAGTTCTTC,CASSEALAGAHEQFF
TRBJ1-1,TRBV28,-,-,TGTGCCAGCAGCCGGGACCGCGGTGAAGCTTTCTTT,CASSRDRGEAFF
TRBJ2-5,TRBV28,-,-,TGTGCCAGCAGACGGGGGATCGAAGAGACCCAGTACTTC,CASRRGIEETQYF
TRBJ1-1,TRBV5-1,-,TRBD1,TGCGCCAGCTCAGGACAGGGGGTGAACACTGAAGCTTTCTTT,CASSGQGVNTEAFF
TRBJ1-2,TRBV19,-,TRBD1,TGTGCCAGTAGTATTCGACAGGGGATATATGGCTACACCTTC,CASSIRQGIYGYTF
TRBJ2-3,TRBV6-5,-,-,TGTGCCAGCAGCCTAGAGGGCCGGAGTGCAGATACGCAGTATTTT,CASSLEGRSADTQYF
TRBJ2-3,TRBV19,-,-,TGTGCCAGTAGTCACCCATCTACAGATACGCAGTATTTT,CASSHPSTDTQYF
TRBJ1-5,TRBV6-1,-,-,TGTGCCAGCAGTGAGTACCGGATAAGGCGCAATCAGCCCCAGCATTTT,CASSEYRIRRNQPQHF
TRBJ2-6,TRBV7-9,-,-,TGTGCCAGCAGCTTTGGAAGCTCTGGGGCCAACGTCCTGACTTTC,CASSFGSSGANVLTF
TRBJ1-1,TRBV5-1,once,-,TGCGCCAGCAGTGGTTCGTCGGGACAAGCCACTGAAGCTTTCTTT,CASSGSSGQATEAFF
TRBJ2-7,TRBV11-3,-,TRBD2,TGTGCCAGCACCGGGGGGGGCGGGATTATCTACGAGCAGTACTTC,CASTGGGGIIYEQYF
TRBJ1-5,TRBV19,-,-,TGTGCCAGTAGTATAGAGAGGAATCAGCCCCAGCATTTT,CASSIERNQPQHF
TRBJ2-7,TRBV28,-,TRBD1,TGTGCCAGCAGTTCTACAGGGGGTTGGGACGAGCAGTACTTC,CASSSTGGWDEQYF
TRBJ2-3,TRBV2,-,TRBD1,TGTGCCAGCAGTAAACAGGGGAACGCAGATACGCAGTATTTT,CASSKQGNADTQYF
TRBJ2-5,TRBV19,-,-,TGTGCCAGTAGTATGTATGAGGAGACCCAGTACTTC,CASSMYEETQYF
TRBJ1-5,TRBV5-5,-,-,TGTGCCAGGGACGGGGAGAGCAATCAGCCCCAGCATTTT,CARDGESNQPQHF
TRBJ2-2,TRBV11-3,-,-,TGTGCCAGCAGCGAAGCCCGAGGGGCCGGGGAGCTGTTTTTT,CASSEARGAGELFF
TRBJ2-3,TRBV20-1,few,-,TGCAGGAGCGGAAACACAGATACGCAGTATTTT,CRSGNTDTQYF
TRBJ2-2,TRBV5-1,-,TRBD1,TGCGCCAGCAGAACCGGAACAGGGGGGAACACCGGGGAGCTGTTTTTT,CASRTGTGGNTGELFF